Below are 20 T cell receptor beta chains sequenced from a single sample in a study of control samples from healthy donors and cancer patients (dated by TCRdb to between 2020 and 2021). Library generation was performed with the immunoSEQ multiplex PCR assay. The source is immuneACCESS, and TCRdb retained only in-frame sequences with V and J called. Part of the clones is not carried over; for the studies checked, unresolved V genes explain less than half of this, and the remainder is unexplained. Within this sample are around 79,000 clones, with approximately 94% of them counted one time only. Jointly, the top ten make up about 1.3% of the sample. Sequencing was carried out using PBMCs. The receptors stem from a woman in her thirties or forties with lung cancer.

This clone was found once. This chain connects TRBV10-3 to TRBJ1-1; D gene ambiguous. Germline CDR1 and CDR2: ENHRY and SYGVKD. There are 14 residues in the CDR3. Between the trimmed V and J ends, which lost 9 bases and 1 base, there was a span of 15 bases. The CDR3 nucleotides read TGTGCCATTACCCCCGGGCCGGAGAACACTGAAGCTTTCTTT. This sequence encodes CAITPGPENTEAFF.

V and J are TRBV27 and TRBJ1-1; no clear D gene. The CDR3 spans 13 residues. Germline CDR1 and CDR2: MNHEY and SMNVEV (reference sequence). V shed 2 bases and J shed 10 bases, with 14 bases lying between them. In DNA form, the CDR3 reads TGTGCCAGCAGTTTACGTCCACCACTGGGAGCTTTCTTT. Amino acid sequence: CASSLRPPLGAFF.

This chain connects TRBV5-1 to TRBJ2-7; a possible D gene is TRBD1 (6 bases). CDR3 length equals 15 residues. The germline V gene has CDR1 SGHRS and CDR2 YFSETQ. V lost 3 bases to trimming and J lost 4 bases, with 17 bases between them. This chain's CDR3 is CASSSGPGTNYEQYF. DNA of the CDR3: TGCGCCAGCAGCTCAGGGCCCGGGACAAATTACGAGCAGTACTTC.

J is TRBJ2-1 and V is TRBV27; 8 bases line up with TRBD2. CDR1 is MNHEY, CDR2 SMNVEV, per germline (reference sequence). The CDR3 runs 14 residues. The junction had 6 bases not matched to a gene; V was cut back by 6 bases and J by 5 bases. The CDR3 DNA follows: TGTGCCAGCAGGGACGGGGGGGGTAACAATGAGCAGTTCTTC. Translating gives CASRDGGGNNEQFF.

This clone was seen only once. The gene calls are TRBV7-8 and TRBJ2-2, with no clear D. Trimming stripped 2 bases from V and 0 bases from J, with 16 bases between. This CDR3 has 18 amino acids. Germline V gene lookup returns CDR1 SGHVS and CDR2 FQNEAQ. The CDR3 region has the DNA TGTGCCAGCAGCTTATCGTATTTGGGGTCCGCGAACACCGGGGAGCTGTTTTTT. As protein: CASSLSYLGSANTGELFF. Drawing the rest from reference TRBV7-8 and TRBJ2-2, the complete variable domain is GAGVSQSPRYKVAKRGQDVALRCDPISGHVSLFWYQQALGQGPEFLTYFQNEAQLDKSGLPSDRFFAERPEGSVSTLKIQRTQQEDSAVYLCASSLSYLGSANTGELFFGEGSRLTVL.

This chain connects TRBV7-9 to TRBJ2-7; no firm D call. The CDR3 runs to 15 residues. Germline loops: CDR1 SEHNR, CDR2 FQNEAQ (reference sequence). The ends were cut back, 4 bases at V and 0 bases at J, with 13 bases in the middle. CDR3 nucleotide sequence: TGTGCCAGCAGCTCTACTGTGTCCTTCTCCTACGAGCAGTACTTC. It translates to CASSSTVSFSYEQYF.

This CDR3 is CASSITGGAYEQYF. DNA for the CDR3: TGTGCCAGTAGTATTACGGGGGGAGCCTACGAGCAGTACTTC. The V call is TRBV19, the J call TRBJ2-7; TRBD2 agrees at 7 bases. The CDR3 sequence is 14 residues long. The J segment lost 2 bases and the V segment lost 3 bases, leaving 4 bases of the junction unmatched. Germline CDR1 is LNHDA and CDR2 is SQIVND (reference sequence). Variable domain in full (rest from reference TRBV19 and TRBJ2-7): DGGITQSPKYLFRKEGQNVTLSCEQNLNHDAMYWYRQDPGQGLRLIYYSQIVNDFQKGDIAEGYSVSREKKESFPLTVTSAQKNPTAFYLCASSITGGAYEQYFGPGTRLTVT.

V usage is TRBV7-2 and J usage is TRBJ1-2, with D maybe TRBD1 (6 bases). Germline lookup yields CDR1 SGHTA and CDR2 FQGNSA. V shed 4 bases and J shed 0 bases, with 15 bases lying between them. The CDR3 consists of 16 residues. DNA of the CDR3: TGTGCCAGCAGCTCGAGAGGGACAACAGCTAACTATGGCTACACCTTC. Protein product: CASSSRGTTANYGYTF.

The chain carries TRBV7-9 and TRBJ2-1; D may be TRBD2 (5 bases). V was shortened by 7 bases and J by 5 bases, with 9 bases between the two germline ends. This CDR3 contains 12 residues. The germline V gene encodes CDR1 SEHNR and CDR2 FQNEAQ (reference sequence). CDR3 in DNA: TGTGCCAGCACCGACTACGACAATGAGCAGTTCTTC. As protein: CASTDYDNEQFF.

This clone was counted only a few times. CDR3 DNA sequence: TGTGCCAGCAGCCAATCGTTCAGGAGTGGAAACACCATATATTTT. Protein product: CASSQSFRSGNTIYF. This chain connects TRBV16 to TRBJ1-3; D uncertain. V gave up 0 bases and J gave up 3 bases, with 9 bases separating them. The CDR3 loop spans 15 amino acids. The V gene's germline CDR1 is KGHSY and CDR2 FQNENV.

The V call is TRBV19, the J call TRBJ1-5; TRBD1 is a possible D gene (5 bases). Trimming took off 6 bases at V and 7 bases at J, with 7 bases between the two ends. CDR1 and CDR2 (germline): LNHDA, SQIVND (reference sequence). This CDR3 is built from 11 residues. In nucleotides, the CDR3 is TGTGCCAGTAGCGAGGGGCAGCCCCAGCATTTT. As protein: CASSEGQPQHF.

The rearrangement links TRBV5-5 to TRBJ1-6; TRBD1 aligns across 9 bases. Germline V gene sequence: CDR1 SGHKS, CDR2 YYEKEE (reference sequence). J was trimmed by 10 bases and V by 3 bases; bases with no gene match: 8. The CDR3 is 15 amino acids. The CDR3 coding sequence is TGTGCCAGCAGCTCGGACAGGGGAATCGGCTCACCCCTCCACTTT. This codes for CASSSDRGIGSPLHF.

Note on this clone: Here the CDR3 omits its conserved ending phenylalanine or tryptophan, so a read error is the likely source. Because the CDR3's place on the DNA is in doubt, the DNA is left out and the CDR3 is given as listed by TCRdb. The chain has TRBV7-2 and TRBJ1-1. CDR1 is SGHTA and CDR2 is FQGNSA in the germline V gene. The CDR3 sequence runs 12 residues, both termini included. The CDR3 region is CASSLEVGPAVP.

This chain uses TRBV7-3 with TRBJ1-3; 8 bases line up with TRBD1. CDR1 SGHTA and CDR2 FQGTGA come from the germline V gene. V trimming: 10 bases; J trimming: 7 bases; junction bases outside the gene matches: 9. The CDR3 loop spans 13 amino acids. The CDR3 is CANRGDHGNTIYF. CDR3 sequence (DNA): TGTGCCAACAGGGGGGACCACGGGAACACCATATATTTT.

The rearrangement links TRBV7-9 to TRBJ1-1, with unresolved D. CDR1 is SEHNR, CDR2 FQNEAQ, per germline (reference sequence). V was trimmed by 5 bases and J by 0 bases, leaving 7 bases between them. This CDR3 spans 13 amino acids. The CDR3 bases are TGTGCCAGCAGCGGAGCCCTGAACACTGAAGCTTTCTTT. Protein product: CASSGALNTEAFF.

The CDR3 sequence: CASSEPDSTILNEKLFF. CDR3 nucleotides: TGTGCCAGCAGTGAACCGGACAGTACAATACTTAATGAAAAACTGTTTTTT. V gene TRBV2 combines with J gene TRBJ1-4, with TRBD1 as a possible D gene (6 bases). This CDR3 comprises 17 residues. V gave up 2 bases and J gave up 4 bases, with 17 bases separating them. The germline V gene has CDR1 SNHLY and CDR2 FYNNEI.

V gene TRBV7-8 combines with J gene TRBJ1-1; D not resolved. The germline V and J ends were trimmed by 1 base and 0 bases, with 6 bases remaining between them. The CDR3 runs to 14 residues. Germline CDR1 SGHVS, CDR2 FQNEAQ. CDR3 loop: CASSLEWLNTEAFF. In nucleotides, the CDR3 is TGTGCCAGCAGCTTAGAATGGCTGAACACTGAAGCTTTCTTT.

V gene TRBV7-9 combines with J gene TRBJ2-2; 7 bases fit TRBD2. CDR1 is SEHNR and CDR2 is FQNEAQ in the germline V gene (reference sequence). There are 16 residues in the CDR3. The V and J ends lost 5 bases and 5 bases, in that order; junction bases with no gene match: 11. This CDR3 is CASSPQLARPTGELFF. The CDR3 DNA follows: TGTGCCAGCAGCCCCCAACTAGCGAGGCCTACCGGGGAGCTGTTTTTT.

The chain links TRBV6-5 to TRBJ1-2; maybe TRBD1 (6 bases). V lost 0 bases and J 4 bases, leaving 9 bases between the germline ends. Germline CDR1 and CDR2: MNHEY and SVGAGI. The CDR3 sequence is 14 residues long. The CDR3: CASSYSSGAYGYTF. The DNA of the CDR3 is TGTGCCAGCAGTTACTCGTCAGGGGCCTATGGCTACACCTTC.

The chain has TRBV19 and TRBJ1-1; perhaps TRBD1 as D (6 bases). The germline V gene encodes CDR1 LNHDA and CDR2 SQIVND (reference sequence). This CDR3 comprises 16 residues. V shed 0 bases and J shed 4 bases, with 15 bases lying between them. For the CDR3, the DNA is TGTGCCAGTAGTATAGATTCTGGGGGCATAAGCACTGAAGCTTTCTTT. This gives the protein CASSIDSGGISTEAFF.